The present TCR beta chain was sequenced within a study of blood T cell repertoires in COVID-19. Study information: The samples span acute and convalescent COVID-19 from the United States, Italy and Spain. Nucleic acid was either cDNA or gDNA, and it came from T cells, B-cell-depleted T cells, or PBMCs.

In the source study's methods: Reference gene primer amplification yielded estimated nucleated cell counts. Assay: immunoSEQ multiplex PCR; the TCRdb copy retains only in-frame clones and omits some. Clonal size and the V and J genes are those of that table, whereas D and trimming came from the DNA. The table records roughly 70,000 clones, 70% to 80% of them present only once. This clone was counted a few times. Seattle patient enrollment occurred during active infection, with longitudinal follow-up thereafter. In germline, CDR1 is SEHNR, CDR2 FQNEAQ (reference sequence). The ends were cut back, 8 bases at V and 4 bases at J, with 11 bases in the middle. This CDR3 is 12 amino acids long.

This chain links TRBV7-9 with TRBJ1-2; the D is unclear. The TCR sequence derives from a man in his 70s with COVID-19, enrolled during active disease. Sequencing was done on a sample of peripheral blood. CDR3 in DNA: TGTGCCAGCTCAGGTACACCCTATGGCTACACCTTC. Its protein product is CASSGTPYGYTF.